This TCR beta chain was documented in a study of blood T cell repertoires in COVID-19. Patients at the Seattle site were enrolled during active infection and followed longitudinally. Method: immunoSEQ multiplex PCR; TCRdb's copy keeps in-frame clones and lacks some. This sample has 200,000 to 300,000 clones, with around nine tenths found just once. The CDR3 length is 16 residues. Per germline, CDR1 SGHRS and CDR2 YFSETQ. Unmatched junction bases numbered 4, after V lost 4 bases and J lost 1 base. The sequenced material came from peripheral blood. This chain uses TRBV5-1 with TRBJ2-2; 10 bases match TRBD2. This TCR came from a woman in her sixties or seventies with COVID-19, enrolled during active disease. CDR3: CASSPRTSGNTGELFF. The CDR3, as DNA: TGCGCCAGCAGCCCCCGGACTAGCGGGAACACCGGGGAGCTGTTTTTT.